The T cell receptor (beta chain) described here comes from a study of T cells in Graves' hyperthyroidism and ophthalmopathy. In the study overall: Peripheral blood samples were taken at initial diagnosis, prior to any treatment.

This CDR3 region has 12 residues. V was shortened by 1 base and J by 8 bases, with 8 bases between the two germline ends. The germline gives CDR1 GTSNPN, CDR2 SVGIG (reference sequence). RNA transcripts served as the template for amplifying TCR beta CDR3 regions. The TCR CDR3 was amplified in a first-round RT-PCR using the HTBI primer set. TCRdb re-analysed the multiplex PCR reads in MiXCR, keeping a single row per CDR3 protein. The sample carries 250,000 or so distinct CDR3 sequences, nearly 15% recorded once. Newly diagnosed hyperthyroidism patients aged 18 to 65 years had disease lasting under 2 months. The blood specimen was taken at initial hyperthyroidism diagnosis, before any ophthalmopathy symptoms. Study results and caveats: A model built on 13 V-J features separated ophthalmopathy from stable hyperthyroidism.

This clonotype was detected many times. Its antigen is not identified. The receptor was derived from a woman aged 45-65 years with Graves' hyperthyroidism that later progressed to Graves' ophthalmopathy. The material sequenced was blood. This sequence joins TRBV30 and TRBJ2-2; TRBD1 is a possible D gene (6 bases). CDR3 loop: CAWSERGGELFF. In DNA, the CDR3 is TGTGCCTGGAGTGAAAGGGGGGGGGAGCTGTTTTTT.